This T cell receptor (beta chain) comes out of a study of shared clonotypes between healthy human individuals. Study-level findings and limits: Clonotypes shared by all four donors outscored non-shared clonotypes in generation probability.

Germline CDR1 and CDR2: LNHDA and SQIVND (reference sequence). This CDR3 contains 18 residues. V shed 4 bases, J shed 7 bases, and the junction held 19 bases outside the gene matches. With regard to this clone: What it recognizes is unknown.

In the original processing: Filtering differed for immunoSEQ, which gave only junction sequences without quality scores. Only in-frame clones appear in the TCRdb table, and some are missing; sequencing was by immunoSEQ multiplex PCR. The V and J calls and clone size are taken from that table; D and trimming were inferred from the DNA. Found here are about 530,000 clones, less than 96% of them singletons; the top ten hold about 0.064%. The chain employs TRBV19 and TRBJ2-7; TRBD2 matches 10 bases. The sequenced sample was naive CD4+ T cells sorted from blood. Subset denoted: CD45RA+ positively selected. The TCR sequence derives from a woman between 25 and 40 years old in good health. CDR3 in amino acids: CASSKQRPSGSGVEEQYF. The CDR3 DNA sequence: TGTGCCAGTAGTAAACAGAGGCCTAGCGGGAGCGGTGTAGAAGAGCAGTACTTC. Using reference TRBV19 and TRBJ2-7 for the parts outside the CDR3, the full variable domain is DGGITQSPKYLFRKEGQNVTLSCEQNLNHDAMYWYRQDPGQGLRLIYYSQIVNDFQKGDIAEGYSVSREKKESFPLTVTSAQKNPTAFYLCASSKQRPSGSGVEEQYFGPGTRLTVT.